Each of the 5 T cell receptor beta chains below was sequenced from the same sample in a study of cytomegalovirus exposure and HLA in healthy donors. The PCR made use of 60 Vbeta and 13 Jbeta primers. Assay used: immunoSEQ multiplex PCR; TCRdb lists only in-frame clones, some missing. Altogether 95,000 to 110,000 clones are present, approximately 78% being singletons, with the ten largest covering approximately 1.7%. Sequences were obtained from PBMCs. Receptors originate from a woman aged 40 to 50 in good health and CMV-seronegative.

CDR3 region: CSATDTETQYF. The CDR3 coding sequence is TGCAGTGCTACCGACACAGAGACCCAGTACTTC. The chain couples TRBV20-1 to TRBJ2-5, with D unclear. The V gene's germline CDR1 is DFQATT and CDR2 SNEGSKA (reference sequence). Trimming pared 4 bases from V and 4 bases from J, leaving 7 bases between. This CDR3 has 11 amino acids.

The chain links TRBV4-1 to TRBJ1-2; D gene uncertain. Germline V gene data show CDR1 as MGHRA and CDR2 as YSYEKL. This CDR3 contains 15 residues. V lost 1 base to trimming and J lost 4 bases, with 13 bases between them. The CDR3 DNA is TGCGCCAGCAGCCAAGTAGGAGAGGCCCCCTATGGCTACACCTTC. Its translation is CASSQVGEAPYGYTF.

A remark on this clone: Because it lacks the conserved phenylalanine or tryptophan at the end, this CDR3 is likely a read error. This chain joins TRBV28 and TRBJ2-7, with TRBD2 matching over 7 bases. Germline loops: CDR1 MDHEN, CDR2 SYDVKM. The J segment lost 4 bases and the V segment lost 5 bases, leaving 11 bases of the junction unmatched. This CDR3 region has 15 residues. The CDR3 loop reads CASSASSAGDYEQYL. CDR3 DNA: TGTGCCAGCAGTGCCTCGTCTGCGGGAGATTACGAGCAGTACCTC.

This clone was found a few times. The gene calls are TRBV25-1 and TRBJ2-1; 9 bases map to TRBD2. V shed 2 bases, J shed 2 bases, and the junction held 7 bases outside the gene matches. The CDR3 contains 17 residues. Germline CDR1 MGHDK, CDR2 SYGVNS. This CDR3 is CASSERLAEGTYNEQFF. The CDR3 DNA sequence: TGTGCCAGCAGTGAAAGACTAGCGGAAGGCACCTACAATGAGCAGTTCTTC. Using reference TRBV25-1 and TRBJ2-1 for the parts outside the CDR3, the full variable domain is EADIYQTPRYLVIGTGKKITLECSQTMGHDKMYWYQQDPGMELHLIHYSYGVNSTEKGDLSSESTVSRIRTEHFPLTLESARPSHTSQYLCASSERLAEGTYNEQFFGPGTRLTVL.

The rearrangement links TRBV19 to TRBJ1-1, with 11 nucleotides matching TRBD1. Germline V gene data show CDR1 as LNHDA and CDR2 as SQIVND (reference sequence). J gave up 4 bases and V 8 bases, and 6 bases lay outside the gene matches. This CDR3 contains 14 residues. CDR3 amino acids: CASSPGTGGTEAFF. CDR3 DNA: TGTGCCAGTTCTCCCGGGACAGGGGGCACTGAAGCTTTCTTT.